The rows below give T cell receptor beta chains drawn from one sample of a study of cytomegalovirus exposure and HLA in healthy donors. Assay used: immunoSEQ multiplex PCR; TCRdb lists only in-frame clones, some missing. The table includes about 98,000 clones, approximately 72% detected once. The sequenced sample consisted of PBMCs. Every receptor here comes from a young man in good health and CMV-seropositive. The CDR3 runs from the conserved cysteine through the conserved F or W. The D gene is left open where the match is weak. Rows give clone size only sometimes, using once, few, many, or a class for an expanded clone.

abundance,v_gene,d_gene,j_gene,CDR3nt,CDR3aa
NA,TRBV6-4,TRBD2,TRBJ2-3,TGTGCCAGCAGTGACAGCGGGGGGGCAGATACGCAGTATTTT,CASSDSGGADTQYF
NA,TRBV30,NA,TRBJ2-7,TGTGCCTGGAGTGGGGCTATCGCCTACGAGCAGTACTTC,CAWSGAIAYEQYF
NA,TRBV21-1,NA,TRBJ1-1,TGTGCCAGCAACGACAGGGAGGAAACTGAAGCTTTCTTT,CASNDREETEAFF
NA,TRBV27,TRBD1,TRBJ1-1,TGTGCCAGCAGTGACGGACAGGGGATGAACACTGAAGCTTTCTTT,CASSDGQGMNTEAFF
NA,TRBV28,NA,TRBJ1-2,TGTGCCAGCAGTTTGATCTGGGGCGGCTACACCTTC,CASSLIWGGYTF
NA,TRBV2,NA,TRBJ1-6,TGTGCCAGCTCGGGGGATTCACCCCTCCACTTT,CASSGDSPLHF
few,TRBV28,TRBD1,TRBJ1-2,TGTGCCAGCAGTCCCGGGACAGGGGGCACTGGCTACACCTTC,CASSPGTGGTGYTF
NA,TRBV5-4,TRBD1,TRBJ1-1,TGTGCCAGCAGCTCAACCCCTGACAGGGGTATAGGAGTTAGCACTGAAGCTTTCTTT,CASSSTPDRGIGVSTEAFF
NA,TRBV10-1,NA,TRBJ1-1,TGCGCCAGCAGTGAACGGGTTGGCACTGAAGCTTTCTTT,CASSERVGTEAFF
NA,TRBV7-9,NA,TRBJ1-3,TGTGCCAGCGTTACTGGAAACACCATATATTTT,CASVTGNTIYF
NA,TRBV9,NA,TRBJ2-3,TGTGCCAGCAGCGTCAGGGCAACCGGCCCAGATACGCAGTATTTT,CASSVRATGPDTQYF
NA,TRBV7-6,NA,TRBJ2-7,TGTGCCAGCAGCCTGTTGGGGGGCGAGCAGTACTTC,CASSLLGGEQYF
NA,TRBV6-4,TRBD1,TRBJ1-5,TGTGCCAGCAGTGATGAGGGACAGGATAGCAATCAGCCCCAGCATTTT,CASSDEGQDSNQPQHF
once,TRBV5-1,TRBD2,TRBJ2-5,TGCGCCAGCAGCCCGGGACTAGCGGACCAAGAGACCCAGTACTTC,CASSPGLADQETQYF
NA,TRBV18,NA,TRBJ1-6,TGTGCCAGCTCACCACAGGGCCAGGGGCCGAATTCACCCCTCCACTTT,CASSPQGQGPNSPLHF